This T cell receptor beta chain was recorded in a study of T-cell memory formation after mild COVID-19. Overall study: TCR clusters largely stayed donor specific.

Whole-study results and caveats: A balance of CD4 and CD8 characterized clones contracting day 15 to 85, whereas later expanders leaned CD4+. Chiefly within CM and EM were the contracting CD4+ clones; CD8+ ones were within EMRA. The second-wave clones peaking on day 37 were not confirmed as SARS-CoV-2-specific.

TCRdb called the 5' RACE reads again in MiXCR, with one record for every CDR3 protein. The sample has 300,000 to 400,000 distinct CDR3 sequences, around 27% seen once; the top ten hold roughly 13%. Looked up from germline, CDR1 is SGHRS and CDR2 is YFSETQ. V was trimmed by 0 bases and J by 4 bases, leaving 14 bases between them. This CDR3 region has 16 residues. This clonotype has more than one count but fewer than ten. The antigen remains unidentified. The chain combines TRBV5-1 with TRBJ2-4; a weak D match, TRBD1 (6 bases). The TCR sequence derives from an adult woman who had mild COVID-19 (a few samples of this study predate the infection). Cell type and time point are not known. The material sequenced was PBMCs or a T cell subset sorted from them (not recorded which). The CDR3 here is CASSLALGATKNIQYF. CDR3 DNA sequence: TGCGCCAGCAGCTTGGCCCTGGGGGCGACGAAAAACATTCAGTACTTC. Using reference TRBV5-1 and TRBJ2-4 for the parts outside the CDR3, the full variable domain is KAGVTQTPRYLIKTRGQQVTLSCSPISGHRSVSWYQQTPGQGLQFLFEYFSETQRNKGNFPGRFSGRQFSNSRSEMNVSTLELGDSALYLCASSLALGATKNIQYFGAGTRLSVL.